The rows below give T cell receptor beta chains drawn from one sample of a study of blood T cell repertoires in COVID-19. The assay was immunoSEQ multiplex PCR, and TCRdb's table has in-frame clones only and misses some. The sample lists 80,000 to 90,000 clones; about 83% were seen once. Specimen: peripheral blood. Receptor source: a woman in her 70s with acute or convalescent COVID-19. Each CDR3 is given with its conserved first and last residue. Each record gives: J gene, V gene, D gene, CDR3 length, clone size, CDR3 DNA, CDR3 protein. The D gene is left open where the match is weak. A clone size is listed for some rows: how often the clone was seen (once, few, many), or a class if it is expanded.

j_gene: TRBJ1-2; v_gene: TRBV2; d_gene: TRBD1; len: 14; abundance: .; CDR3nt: TGTGCCAGCAGTGAAACTAGGACAGGGCTCGGCTACACCTTC; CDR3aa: CASSETRTGLGYTF
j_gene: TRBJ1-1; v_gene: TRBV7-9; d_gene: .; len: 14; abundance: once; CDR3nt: TGTGCCAGCAGCGCAAGCGGGACCAGTGGTGAAGCTTTCTTT; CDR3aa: CASSASGTSGEAFF
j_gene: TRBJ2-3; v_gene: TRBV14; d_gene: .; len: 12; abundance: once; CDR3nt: TGTGCCAGCAGCACACAGTCAGATACGCAGTATTTT; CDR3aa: CASSTQSDTQYF
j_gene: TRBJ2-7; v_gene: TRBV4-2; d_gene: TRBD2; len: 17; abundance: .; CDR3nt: TGTGCCAGCAGCCAGCGGACTAGCGGGGGAATACTCTACGAGCAGTACTTC; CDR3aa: CASSQRTSGGILYEQYF
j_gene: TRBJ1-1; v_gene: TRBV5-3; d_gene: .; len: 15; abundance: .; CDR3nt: TGTGCCAGAAGCTTGGGGTCAGGGGTTAACACTGAAGCTTTCTTT; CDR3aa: CARSLGSGVNTEAFF
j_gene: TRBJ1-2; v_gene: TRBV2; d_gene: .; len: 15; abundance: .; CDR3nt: TGTGCCAGCAGTGAATTTAGGGGATATAACTATGGCTACACCTTC; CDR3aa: CASSEFRGYNYGYTF
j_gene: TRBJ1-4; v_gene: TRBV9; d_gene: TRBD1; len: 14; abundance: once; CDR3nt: TGTGCCAGCAGCGTAGGGACAGGGGATGAAAAACTGTTTTTT; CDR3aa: CASSVGTGDEKLFF
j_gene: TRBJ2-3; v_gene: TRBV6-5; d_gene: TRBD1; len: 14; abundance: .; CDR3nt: TGTGCCAGCAGTAGGGTAGGACAGGGCTATACGCAGTATTTT; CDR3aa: CASSRVGQGYTQYF
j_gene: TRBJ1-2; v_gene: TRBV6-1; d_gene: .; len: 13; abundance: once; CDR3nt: TGTGCCAGCAGTGAAGCGGGCCGCCGCGGCTACACCTTC; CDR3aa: CASSEAGRRGYTF
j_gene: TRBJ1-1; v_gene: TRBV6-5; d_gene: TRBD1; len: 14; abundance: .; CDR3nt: TGTGCCAGCAGAGAGGGACAGGAGAACACTGAAGCTTTCTTT; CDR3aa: CASREGQENTEAFF
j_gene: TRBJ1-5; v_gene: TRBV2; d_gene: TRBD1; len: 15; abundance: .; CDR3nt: TGTGCCAGCAGTAGGACAGGGGGCAACAATCAGCCCCAGCATTTT; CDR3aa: CASSRTGGNNQPQHF
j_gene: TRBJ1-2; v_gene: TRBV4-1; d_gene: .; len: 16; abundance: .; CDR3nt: TGCGCCAGCAGCCAAGATTTGAGGACTCCTAACTATGGCTACACCTTC; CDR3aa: CASSQDLRTPNYGYTF
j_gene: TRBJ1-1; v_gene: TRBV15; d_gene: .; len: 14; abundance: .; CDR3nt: TGTGCCACCAGCAGAGTCGTAGGGGACACTGAAGCTTTCTTT; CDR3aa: CATSRVVGDTEAFF
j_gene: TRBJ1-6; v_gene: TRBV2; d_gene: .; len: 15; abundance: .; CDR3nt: TGTGCCAGCAGTGCGTTGTTGGGGCGTGATTCACCCCTCCACTTT; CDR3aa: CASSALLGRDSPLHF
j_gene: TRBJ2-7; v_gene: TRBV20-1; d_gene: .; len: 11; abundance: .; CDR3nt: TGCAGTGCTAGCGTGGGGGGAGAGCAGTACTTC; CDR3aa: CSASVGGEQYF
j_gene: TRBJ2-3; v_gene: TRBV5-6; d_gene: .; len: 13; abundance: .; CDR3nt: TGTGCCAGCAGCCCGAACAGGGCAGATACGCAGTATTTT; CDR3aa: CASSPNRADTQYF
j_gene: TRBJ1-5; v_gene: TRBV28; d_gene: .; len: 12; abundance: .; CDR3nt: TGTGCCAGCACCCTCTCTGTGCAGCCCCAGCATTTT; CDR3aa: CASTLSVQPQHF
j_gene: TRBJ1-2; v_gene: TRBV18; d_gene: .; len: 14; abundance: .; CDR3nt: TGTGCCAGCTCACCCAATATGGGGGCAGATGGCTACACCTTC; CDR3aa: CASSPNMGADGYTF
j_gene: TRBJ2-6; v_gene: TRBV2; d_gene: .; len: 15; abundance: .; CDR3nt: TGTGCCAGCAGGGAGGGTTTCTCTGGGGCCAACGTCCTGACTTTC; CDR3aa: CASREGFSGANVLTF
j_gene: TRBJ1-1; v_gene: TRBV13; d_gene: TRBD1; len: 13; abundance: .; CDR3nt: TGTGCCAGCAGCCAGACAGGGTTCACTGAAGCTTTCTTT; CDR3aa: CASSQTGFTEAFF
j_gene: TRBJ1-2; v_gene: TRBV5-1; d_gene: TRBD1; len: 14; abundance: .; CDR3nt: TGCGCCAGCAGCCCGGACGAGGGGGCCTATGGCTACACCTTC; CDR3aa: CASSPDEGAYGYTF
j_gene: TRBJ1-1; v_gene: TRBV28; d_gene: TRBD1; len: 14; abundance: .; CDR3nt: TGTGCCAGCAGTTTATCGGGACAGGGAACTGAAGCTTTCTTT; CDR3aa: CASSLSGQGTEAFF
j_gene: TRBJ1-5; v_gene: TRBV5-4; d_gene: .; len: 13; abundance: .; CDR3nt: TGTGCCAGCAGCTTGGGCCTAGGAGGACCCCAGCATTTT; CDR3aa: CASSLGLGGPQHF
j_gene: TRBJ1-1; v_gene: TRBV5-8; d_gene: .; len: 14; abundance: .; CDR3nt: TGTGCCAGCAGCTTGGCCGGAGGGAACACTGAAGCTTTCTTT; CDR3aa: CASSLAGGNTEAFF
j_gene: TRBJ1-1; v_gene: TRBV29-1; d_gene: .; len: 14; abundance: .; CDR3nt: TGCAGCGTTGATTCGCGGGGTTTGGACACTGAAGCTTTCTTT; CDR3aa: CSVDSRGLDTEAFF
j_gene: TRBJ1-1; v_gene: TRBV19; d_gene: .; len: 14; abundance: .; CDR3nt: TGTGCCAGTAGTATAGCCAGAATGAACACTGAAGCTTTCTTT; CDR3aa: CASSIARMNTEAFF
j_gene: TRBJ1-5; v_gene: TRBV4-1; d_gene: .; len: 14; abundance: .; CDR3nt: TGCGCCAGCAGCCAAGAGGGCACAGATCAGCCCCAGCATTTT; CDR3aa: CASSQEGTDQPQHF
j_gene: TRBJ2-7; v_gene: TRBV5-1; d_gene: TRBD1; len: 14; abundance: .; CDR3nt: TGCGCCAGCAGCTTGCTGGGACAGGGCTACGAGCAGTACTTC; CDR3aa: CASSLLGQGYEQYF
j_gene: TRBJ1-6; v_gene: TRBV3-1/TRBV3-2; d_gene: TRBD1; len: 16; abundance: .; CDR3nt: TGTGCCAGCAGCCCCGGACAGGGGTCATTTTTTTCACCCCTCCACTTT; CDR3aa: CASSPGQGSFFSPLHF
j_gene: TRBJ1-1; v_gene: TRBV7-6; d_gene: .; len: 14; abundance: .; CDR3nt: TGTGCCAGCAGCTCAGCGACAGGAACGGCTGAAGCTTTCTTT; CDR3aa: CASSSATGTAEAFF
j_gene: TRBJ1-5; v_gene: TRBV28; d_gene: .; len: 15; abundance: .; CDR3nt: TGTGCCAGCAGTCCCATCGTGAATGGAGATCAGCCCCAGCATTTT; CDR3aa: CASSPIVNGDQPQHF
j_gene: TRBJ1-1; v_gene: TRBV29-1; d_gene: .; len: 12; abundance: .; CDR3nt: TGCAGCGTTGAATCCCCCGACTGGGAGGCTTTCTTT; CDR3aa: CSVESPDWEAFF
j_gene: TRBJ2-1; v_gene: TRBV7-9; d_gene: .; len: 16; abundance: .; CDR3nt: TGTGCCAGCAGCTCCAAAGGGGGGGTATCCTACAATGAGCAGTTCTTC; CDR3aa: CASSSKGGVSYNEQFF
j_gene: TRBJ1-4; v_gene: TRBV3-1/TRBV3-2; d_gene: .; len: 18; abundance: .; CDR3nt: TGTGCCAGCAGCCTCAAGGAGGGCAGCAGAAGAACTAATGAAAAACTGTTTTTT; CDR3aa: CASSLKEGSRRTNEKLFF
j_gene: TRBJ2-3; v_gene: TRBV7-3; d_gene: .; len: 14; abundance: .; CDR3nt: TGTGCCAGCAGCTTAATGGGCGAGAAAGATACGCAGTATTTT; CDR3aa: CASSLMGEKDTQYF
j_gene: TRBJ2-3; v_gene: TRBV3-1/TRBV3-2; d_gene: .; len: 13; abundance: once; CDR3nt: TGTGCCAGCGCCTATGGGGGCCCAGATACGCAGTATTTT; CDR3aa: CASAYGGPDTQYF
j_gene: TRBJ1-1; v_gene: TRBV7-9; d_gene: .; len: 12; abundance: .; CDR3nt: TGTGCCGTGGGGGTCGGGGGTGTTGAAGCTTTCTTT; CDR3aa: CAVGVGGVEAFF
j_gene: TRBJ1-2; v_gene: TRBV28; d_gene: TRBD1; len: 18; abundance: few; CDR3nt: TGTGCCAGCAGTCTCATTATGGGAACAGGGGGCGCCAACTATGGCTACACCTTC; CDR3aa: CASSLIMGTGGANYGYTF
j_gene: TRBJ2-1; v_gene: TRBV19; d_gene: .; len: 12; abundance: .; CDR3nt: TGTGCCAGTAGTGCCGAACGGGGAGAGCAGTTCTTC; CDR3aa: CASSAERGEQFF
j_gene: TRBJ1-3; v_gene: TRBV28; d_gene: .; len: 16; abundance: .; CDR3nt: TGTGCCAGCACCCGCGGGAGGGGAATCTCTGGAAACACCATATATTTT; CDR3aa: CASTRGRGISGNTIYF
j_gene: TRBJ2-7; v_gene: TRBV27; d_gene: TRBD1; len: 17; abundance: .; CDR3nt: TGTGCCAGCAGTTTATACCCACCGACAGGGGGGACCTACGAGCAGTACTTC; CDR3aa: CASSLYPPTGGTYEQYF